Sequencing of this TCR beta chain was carried out in a study of blood T cell repertoires in COVID-19. Either two negative PCRs, clearance, or symptom resolution qualified Cohort 3 donors as recovered. In the original processing: Estimation of nucleated cell counts relied on the amplification of reference gene primers. Produced via immunoSEQ multiplex PCR; TCRdb's table is partial and in-frame only. V, J and clone size derive from that table, while D and trimming were established from the DNA sequence. The sample records 150,000 to 200,000 clones, almost 85% being singletons. Germline values: CDR1 MNHEY, CDR2 SVGAGI. The CDR3 runs 14 residues. V lost 6 bases to trimming and J lost 3 bases, with 11 bases between them.

The V and J genes are TRBV6-5 and TRBJ1-4; D is uncertain. The source of this sequence is a man aged 45-65 years who had recovered from COVID-19. The material sequenced was PBMCs or T cells enriched from blood (not recorded which). The CDR3 spells CASRVGSANEKLFF. The CDR3 DNA follows: TGTGCCAGCAGAGTAGGGAGCGCTAATGAAAAACTGTTTTTT.